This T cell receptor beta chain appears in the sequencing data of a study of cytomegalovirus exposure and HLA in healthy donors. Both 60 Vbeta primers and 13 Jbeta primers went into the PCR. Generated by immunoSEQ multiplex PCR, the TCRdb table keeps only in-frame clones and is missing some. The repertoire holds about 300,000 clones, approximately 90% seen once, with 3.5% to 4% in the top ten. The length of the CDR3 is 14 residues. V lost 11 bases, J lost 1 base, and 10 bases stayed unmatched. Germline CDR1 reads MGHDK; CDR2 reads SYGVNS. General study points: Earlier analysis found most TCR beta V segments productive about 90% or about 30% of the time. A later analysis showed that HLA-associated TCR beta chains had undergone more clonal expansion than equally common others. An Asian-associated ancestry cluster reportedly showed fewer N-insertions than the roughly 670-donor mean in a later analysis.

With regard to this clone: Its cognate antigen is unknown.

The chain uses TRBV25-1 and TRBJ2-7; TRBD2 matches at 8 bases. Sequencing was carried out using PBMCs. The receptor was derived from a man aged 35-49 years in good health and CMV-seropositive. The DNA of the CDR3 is TGTGCCGGGGACGCGGGAGGTCGGTCCTACGAGCAGTACTTC. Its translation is CAGDAGGRSYEQYF.